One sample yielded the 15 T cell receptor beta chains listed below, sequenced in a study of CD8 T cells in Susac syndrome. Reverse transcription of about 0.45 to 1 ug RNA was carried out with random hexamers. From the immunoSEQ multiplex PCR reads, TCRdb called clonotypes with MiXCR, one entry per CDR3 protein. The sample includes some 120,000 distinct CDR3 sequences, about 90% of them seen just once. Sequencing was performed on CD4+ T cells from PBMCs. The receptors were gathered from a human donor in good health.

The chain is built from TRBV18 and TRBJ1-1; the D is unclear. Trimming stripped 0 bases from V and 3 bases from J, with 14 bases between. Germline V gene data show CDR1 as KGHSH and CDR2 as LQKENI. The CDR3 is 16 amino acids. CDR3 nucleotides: TGTGCCAGCTCACCACCGAATCAGGCGAGGGACACTGAAGCTTTCTTT. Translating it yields CASSPPNQARDTEAFF.

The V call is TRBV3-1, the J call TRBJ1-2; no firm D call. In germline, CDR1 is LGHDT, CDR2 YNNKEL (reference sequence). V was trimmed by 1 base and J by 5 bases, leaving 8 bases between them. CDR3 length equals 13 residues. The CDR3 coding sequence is TGTGCCAGCAGCCAAGTAACGGCGTATGGCTACACCTTC. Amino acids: CASSQVTAYGYTF.

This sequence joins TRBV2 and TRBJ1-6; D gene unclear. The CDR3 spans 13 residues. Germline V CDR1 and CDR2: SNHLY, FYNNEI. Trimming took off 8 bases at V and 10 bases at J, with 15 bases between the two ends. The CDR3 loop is CASLGLRESPLHF. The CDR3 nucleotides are TGTGCCAGCTTAGGACTTAGGGAGTCACCCCTCCACTTT.

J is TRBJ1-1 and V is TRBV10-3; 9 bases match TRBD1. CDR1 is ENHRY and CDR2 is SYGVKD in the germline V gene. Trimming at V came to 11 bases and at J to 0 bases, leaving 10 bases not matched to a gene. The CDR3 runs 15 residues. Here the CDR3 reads CAAGQGTLMNTEAFF. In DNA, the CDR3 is TGTGCCGCTGGACAGGGGACTTTAATGAACACTGAAGCTTTCTTT.

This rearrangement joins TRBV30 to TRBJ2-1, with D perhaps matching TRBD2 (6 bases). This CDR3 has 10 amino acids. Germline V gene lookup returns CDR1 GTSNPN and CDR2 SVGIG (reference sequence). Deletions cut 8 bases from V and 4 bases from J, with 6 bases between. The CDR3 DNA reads TGTGCCGGGACTTACAATGAGCAGTTCTTC. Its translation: CAGTYNEQFF.

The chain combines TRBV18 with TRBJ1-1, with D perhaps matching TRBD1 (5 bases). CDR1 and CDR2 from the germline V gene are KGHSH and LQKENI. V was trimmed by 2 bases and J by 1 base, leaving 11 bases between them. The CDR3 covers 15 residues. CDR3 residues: CASSPSVTANTEAFF. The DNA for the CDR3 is TGTGCCAGCTCACCAAGTGTGACAGCGAACACTGAAGCTTTCTTT.

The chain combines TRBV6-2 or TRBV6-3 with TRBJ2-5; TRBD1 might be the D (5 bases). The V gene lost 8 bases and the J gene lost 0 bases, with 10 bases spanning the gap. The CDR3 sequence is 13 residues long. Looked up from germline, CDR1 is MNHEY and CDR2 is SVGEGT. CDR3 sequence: CASANRYQETQYF. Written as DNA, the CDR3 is TGTGCCAGCGCCAACAGGTACCAAGAGACCCAGTACTTC.

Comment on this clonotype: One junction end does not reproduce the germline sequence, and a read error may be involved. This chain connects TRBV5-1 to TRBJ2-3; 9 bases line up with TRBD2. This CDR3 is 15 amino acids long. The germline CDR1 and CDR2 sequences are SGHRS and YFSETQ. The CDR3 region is CATSPSSGTSDTQYF. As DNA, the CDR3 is TGCGCCACCAGCCCCTCTAGCGGGACGTCAGATACGCAGTATTTT.

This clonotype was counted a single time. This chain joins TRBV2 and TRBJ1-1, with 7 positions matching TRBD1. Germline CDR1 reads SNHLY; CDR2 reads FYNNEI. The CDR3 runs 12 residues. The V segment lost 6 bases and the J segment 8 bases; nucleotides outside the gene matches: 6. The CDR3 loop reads CASRGGQAEAFF. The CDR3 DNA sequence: TGTGCCAGCAGGGGAGGACAGGCCGAAGCTTTCTTT.

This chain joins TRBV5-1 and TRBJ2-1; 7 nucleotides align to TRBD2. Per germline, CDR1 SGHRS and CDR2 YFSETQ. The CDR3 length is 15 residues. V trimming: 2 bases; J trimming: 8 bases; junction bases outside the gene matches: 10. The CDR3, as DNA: TGCGCCAGCAGCTTCGGGGCGGGAGTTTCACATGAGCAGTTCTTC. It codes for CASSFGAGVSHEQFF.

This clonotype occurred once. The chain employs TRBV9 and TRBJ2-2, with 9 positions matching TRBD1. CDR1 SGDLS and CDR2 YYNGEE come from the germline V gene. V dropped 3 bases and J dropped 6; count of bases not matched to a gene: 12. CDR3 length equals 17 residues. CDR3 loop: CASSGGQGSRVAGELFF. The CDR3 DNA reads TGTGCCAGCAGCGGGGGACAGGGAAGCAGGGTCGCCGGGGAGCTGTTTTTT.

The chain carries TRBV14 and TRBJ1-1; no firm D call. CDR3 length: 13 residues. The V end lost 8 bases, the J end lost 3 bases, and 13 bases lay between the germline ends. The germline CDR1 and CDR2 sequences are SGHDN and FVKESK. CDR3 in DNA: TGTGCCAGCTCCTTTCGCCGGGACACTGAAGCTTTCTTT. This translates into CASSFRRDTEAFF.

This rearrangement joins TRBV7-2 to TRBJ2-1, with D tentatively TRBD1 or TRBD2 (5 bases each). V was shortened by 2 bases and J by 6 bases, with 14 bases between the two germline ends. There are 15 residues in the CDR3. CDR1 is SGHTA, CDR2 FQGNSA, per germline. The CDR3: CASSLRYPRGNEQFF. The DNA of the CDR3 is TGTGCCAGCAGCTTACGATACCCGAGGGGCAATGAGCAGTTCTTC. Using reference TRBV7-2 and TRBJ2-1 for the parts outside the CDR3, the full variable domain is GAGVSQSPSNKVTEKGKDVELRCDPISGHTALYWYRQSLGQGLEFLIYFQGNSAPDKSGLPSDRFSAERTGGSVSTLTIQRTQQEDSAVYLCASSLRYPRGNEQFFGPGTRLTVL.

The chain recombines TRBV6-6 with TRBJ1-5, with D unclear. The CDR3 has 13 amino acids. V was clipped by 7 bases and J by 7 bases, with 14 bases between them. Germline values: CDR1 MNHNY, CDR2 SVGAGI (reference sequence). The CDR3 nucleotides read TGTGCCAGCAACCCTACCCCCACACAGCCCCAGCATTTT. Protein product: CASNPTPTQPQHF.

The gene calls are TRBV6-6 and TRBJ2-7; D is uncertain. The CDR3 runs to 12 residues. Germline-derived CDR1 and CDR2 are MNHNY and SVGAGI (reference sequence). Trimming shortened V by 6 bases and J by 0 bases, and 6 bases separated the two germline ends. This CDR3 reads CASRTGSYEQYF. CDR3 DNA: TGTGCCAGCAGGACTGGCTCCTACGAGCAGTACTTC.